This T cell receptor beta chain was captured by sequencing in a study of T cell repertoires in cytomegalovirus infection. Points from the study as a whole: Carriage of CMV together with the relevant HLA was identifiable through cumulative public TCR beta family frequency.

CDR3 length equals 13 residues. The germline V and J ends were trimmed by 8 bases and 2 bases, with 13 bases remaining between them. Germline CDR1 is SNHLY and CDR2 is FYNNEI. TCRdb analysed the reads with MiXCR anew, one entry per CDR3 protein. The sample records around 140,000 distinct CDR3 sequences, about 31% being singletons. This clonotype was seen many times. Antigen unknown. Sequenced here: CD8+ T cells from cultured PBMCs, sampled from culture after CMV antigen stimulation. The chain employs TRBV2 and TRBJ2-7; D is perhaps TRBD1 or TRBD2 (5 bases each). This TCR derives from a human donor in good health (CMV status not recorded). Some clones in this sample may be carry-over from other donors' samples. CDR3 sequence (DNA): TGTGCCAGCTGGGACGGCTTCACCTACGAGCAGTACTTC. Its translation is CASWDGFTYEQYF.